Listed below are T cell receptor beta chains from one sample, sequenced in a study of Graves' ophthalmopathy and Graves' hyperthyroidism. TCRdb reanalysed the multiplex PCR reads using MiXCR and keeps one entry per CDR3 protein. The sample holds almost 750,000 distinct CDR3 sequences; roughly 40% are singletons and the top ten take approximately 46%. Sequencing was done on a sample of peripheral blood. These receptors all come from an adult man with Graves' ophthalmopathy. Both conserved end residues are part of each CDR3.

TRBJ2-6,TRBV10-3,CAIRAGSGANVLTF
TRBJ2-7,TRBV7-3,CASSPQVGGNYEQYF
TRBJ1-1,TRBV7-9,CASSGVNRGQTEAFF
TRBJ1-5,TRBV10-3,CASSTPRQRLYSNQPQHF
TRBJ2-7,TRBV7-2,CTSTSRTSGGYKQYF
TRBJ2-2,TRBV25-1,CASSELADTGELFF
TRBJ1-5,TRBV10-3,CASTQRAVYSNQPQHF
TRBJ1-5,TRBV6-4,CASSPTSSLNQPQHF
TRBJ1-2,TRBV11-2,CASSLGSGLQNYGYTF
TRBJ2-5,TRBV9,CASSVAGGGEETQYF
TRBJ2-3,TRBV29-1,CSVRRLAGEGNTQYF
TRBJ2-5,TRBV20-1,CSARASGKQETQYF
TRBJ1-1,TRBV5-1,CASSRRLQGTQGMAFF
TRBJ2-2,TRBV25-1,CASSVRQGRPGELFF
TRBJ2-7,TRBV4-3,CASSRIIRQDKNGYEQYF
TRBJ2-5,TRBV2,CASSGTSGAGTQYF
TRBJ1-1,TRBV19,CASSIQGGGTEAFF
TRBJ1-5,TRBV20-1,CSATRDGNQPQHF
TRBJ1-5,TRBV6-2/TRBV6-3,CASSYGSGVHNQPQHF
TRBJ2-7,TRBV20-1,CSARGRFTYEQYF
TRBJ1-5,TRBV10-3,CATTGQEETQHF
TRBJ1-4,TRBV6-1,CASTRERAERLFF
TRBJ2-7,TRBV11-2,CASTQLSSSYEQYF
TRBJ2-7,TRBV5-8,CASSSQGGNEQYF
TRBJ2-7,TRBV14,CASSQEGFSYEQYF
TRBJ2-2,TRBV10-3,CAAGGRYTGELFF
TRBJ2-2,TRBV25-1,CASSLAPQGGEQFF
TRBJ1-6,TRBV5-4,CASSSRDRGPGSPLHF
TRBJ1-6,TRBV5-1,CASSLGQGQYNSPLHF
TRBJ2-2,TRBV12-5,CASGFALTGGSRYTGELFF
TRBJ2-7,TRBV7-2,CASSLGTTGLEQYF
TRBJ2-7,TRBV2,CASSLAGVEYF
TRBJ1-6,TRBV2,CASSANRNSNSPLHF
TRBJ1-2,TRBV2,CASSYGTGGGYGYTF
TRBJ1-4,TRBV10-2,CASSERTGINEKLFF
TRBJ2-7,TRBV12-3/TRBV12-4,CASSLIQGQEIYEQYF
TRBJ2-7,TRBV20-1,CSAKRSNYEQYF
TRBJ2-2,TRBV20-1,CSARDRVTGELFF
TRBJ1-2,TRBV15,CATSSGDRGDGYTF
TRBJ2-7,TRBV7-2,CASSLNLGQALYEQYF
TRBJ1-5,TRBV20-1,CSATTGIQQPQHF
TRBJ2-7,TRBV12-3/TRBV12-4,CASSFGGTSSYEQYF
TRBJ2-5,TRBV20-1,CSATSRGIQYF
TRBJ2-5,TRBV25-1,CASSQDHRETQYF
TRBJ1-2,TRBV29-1,CSAEGHDGYTF
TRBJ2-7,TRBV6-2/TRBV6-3,CASSYSNPGFKQYF
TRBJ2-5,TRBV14,CASSLTWGEETQYF
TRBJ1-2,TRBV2,CASSSTDSYGYTF
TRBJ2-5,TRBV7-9,CASSQDQVVGETQYF
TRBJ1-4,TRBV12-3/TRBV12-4,CASSEGRYDEKLFF
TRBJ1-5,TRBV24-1,CASSYSGPPYSNQPQHF
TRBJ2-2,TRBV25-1,CASRPRVTGELFF
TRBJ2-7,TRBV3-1,CASSLRTSGVYEQYF
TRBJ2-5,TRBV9,CASSQTTRKIETQYF
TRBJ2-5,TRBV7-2,CASSLGLAGAGVETQYF